This T cell receptor beta chain came from a study of T cell repertoires in ileal Crohn's disease. Germline V gives CDR1 MNHEY, CDR2 SVGAGI. V lost 1 base to trimming and J lost 9 bases, with 16 bases between them. The CDR3 is 16 amino acids. Profiled with immunoSEQ multiplex PCR; TCRdb holds only in-frame clones, not every one. The sample has tens of thousands of clones, about 81% seen once. This sequence joins TRBV6-5 and TRBJ1-6, with a weak D call TRBD1 (6 bases). Sequencing was done on a sample of ileal tissue. This sequence was found in an adult with Crohn's disease. CDR3 sequence reads: CASSYLTGLSSSPLHF. For the CDR3, the DNA is TGTGCCAGCAGTTACTTAACAGGGTTGAGTAGTTCACCCCTCCACTTT.